This is a list of T cell receptor beta chains from one sample in a study of human T cells and chemical hapten exposure. Each CDR3 protein gets one entry after TCRdb re-called the RACE reads with MiXCR. The sample comprises some 400,000 distinct CDR3 sequences, approximately 5% of which are singletons, and 2% to 2.5% rests with the top ten. Sequencing used whole blood, obtained in connection with sensitization to the hapten diphenylcyclopropenone (DPC). The receptors were sampled from a woman between 45 and 65 years old with alopecia areata. Some clones in this sample may be carry-over from other donors' samples. Each CDR3 is given with its conserved first and last residue. Fields, in order: V gene, J gene, clone size, D gene, CDR3 DNA, CDR3 protein. The D gene is left open where the match is weak. Some rows have no size entry. The others give once, few or many, or a class for an expanded clone.

v_call: TRBV6-5
j_call: TRBJ1-2
clone_size: few
d_call: TRBD1
cdr3_nt: TGTGCCAGCAGGTCTCCTGGACAGGGGCCCTATGGCTACACCTTC
cdr3_aa: CASRSPGQGPYGYTF

v_call: TRBV9
j_call: TRBJ2-7
clone_size: many
d_call: -
cdr3_nt: TGTGCCAGCAGCGTAGCGACCGGCGGCGGCTACGAGCAGTACTTC
cdr3_aa: CASSVATGGGYEQYF

v_call: TRBV4-2
j_call: TRBJ1-5
clone_size: many
d_call: -
cdr3_nt: TGTGCCAGCAGCCAAGAAGGACAGAGCAATCAGCCCCAGCATTTT
cdr3_aa: CASSQEGQSNQPQHF

v_call: TRBV28
j_call: TRBJ2-7
clone_size: -
d_call: -
cdr3_nt: TGTGCCAGCAGTATCCAGCGACTCGGCGAGCAGTACTTC
cdr3_aa: CASSIQRLGEQYF

v_call: TRBV5-1
j_call: TRBJ2-3
clone_size: -
d_call: TRBD1
cdr3_nt: TGCGCCAGCAGCCAGGCATTCGCGGCAGACAGGGCCCGGACAGATACGCAGTATTTT
cdr3_aa: CASSQAFAADRARTDTQYF

v_call: TRBV20-1
j_call: TRBJ2-3
clone_size: many
d_call: TRBD1
cdr3_nt: TGCAGTGCTTACCCAGGGGGAGATACGCAGTATTTT
cdr3_aa: CSAYPGGDTQYF

v_call: TRBV10-3
j_call: TRBJ1-5
clone_size: many
d_call: -
cdr3_nt: TGTGCCATCAGTGAGGACCTGGGGAATCAGCCCCAGCATTTT
cdr3_aa: CAISEDLGNQPQHF

v_call: TRBV7-9
j_call: TRBJ2-5
clone_size: -
d_call: -
cdr3_nt: TGTGCCAGCAGCTTCCGCTTAGAGACCCAGTACTTC
cdr3_aa: CASSFRLETQYF

v_call: TRBV12-3/TRBV12-4
j_call: TRBJ2-1
clone_size: many
d_call: TRBD2
cdr3_nt: TGTGCCAGCAGTTTAGGAGCGGGAGCCACTGAGCAGTTCTTC
cdr3_aa: CASSLGAGATEQFF

v_call: TRBV12-3/TRBV12-4
j_call: TRBJ2-7
clone_size: -
d_call: -
cdr3_nt: TGTGCCAGCAGTAAAGCCGCCTACGAGCAGTACTTC
cdr3_aa: CASSKAAYEQYF

v_call: TRBV12-3/TRBV12-4
j_call: TRBJ1-5
clone_size: many
d_call: TRBD1
cdr3_nt: TGTGCCAGCAGCTTATCAGGGGGCACTCAGCCCCAGCATTTT
cdr3_aa: CASSLSGGTQPQHF

v_call: TRBV28
j_call: TRBJ2-1
clone_size: many
d_call: -
cdr3_nt: TGTGCCAGCAGTTTTCCTGGTGAGCAGTTCTTC
cdr3_aa: CASSFPGEQFF

v_call: TRBV9
j_call: TRBJ2-7
clone_size: many
d_call: -
cdr3_nt: TGTGCCAGCAGCGTGGGGGTCGCCATGTTGTACGAGCAGTACTTC
cdr3_aa: CASSVGVAMLYEQYF

v_call: TRBV11-2
j_call: TRBJ1-6
clone_size: few
d_call: TRBD1
cdr3_nt: TGTGCCAGCAGCTCCCAACGACAGGGGAATTCACCCCTCCACTTT
cdr3_aa: CASSSQRQGNSPLHF

v_call: TRBV10-3
j_call: TRBJ1-6
clone_size: many
d_call: -
cdr3_nt: TGTGCCACGGTCCTCGGAAGGAATTCACCCCTCCACTTT
cdr3_aa: CATVLGRNSPLHF

v_call: TRBV5-1
j_call: TRBJ2-7
clone_size: many
d_call: -
cdr3_nt: TGCGCCAGCAGCTCCGGGGGCTGGTCCTACGAGCAGTACTTC
cdr3_aa: CASSSGGWSYEQYF

v_call: TRBV11-2
j_call: TRBJ2-1
clone_size: many
d_call: -
cdr3_nt: TGTGCCAGCAGCCCTCACCTCTGGACTACTGCGAGGAACCGGAATGAGCAGTTCTTC
cdr3_aa: CASSPHLWTTARNRNEQFF

v_call: TRBV5-6
j_call: TRBJ1-6
clone_size: -
d_call: TRBD1
cdr3_nt: TGTGCCAGCAGCTTCGGACAGGGGACAAATTCACCCCTCCACTTT
cdr3_aa: CASSFGQGTNSPLHF

v_call: TRBV20-1
j_call: TRBJ2-2
clone_size: many
d_call: -
cdr3_nt: TGCAGTGCTAGTCCTTTAGGGGAGGCCGGGGAGCTGTTTTTT
cdr3_aa: CSASPLGEAGELFF

v_call: TRBV2
j_call: TRBJ2-1
clone_size: many
d_call: -
cdr3_nt: TGTGCCAGCAGTCCTATAGGGGACAATGAGCAGTTCTTC
cdr3_aa: CASSPIGDNEQFF

v_call: TRBV7-2
j_call: TRBJ2-6
clone_size: -
d_call: -
cdr3_nt: TGTGCCAGCAGCTTAGCGGGGTCCATGGGGGCCAACGTCCTGACTTTC
cdr3_aa: CASSLAGSMGANVLTF

v_call: TRBV12-3/TRBV12-4
j_call: TRBJ1-2
clone_size: many
d_call: -
cdr3_nt: TGTGCCAGCAAATTAGCCAGGGACTCTGGCTACACCTTC
cdr3_aa: CASKLARDSGYTF

v_call: TRBV29-1
j_call: TRBJ1-1
clone_size: many
d_call: TRBD1
cdr3_nt: TGCAGCATAAGACAGGGGAGCACTGAAGCTTTCTTT
cdr3_aa: CSIRQGSTEAFF

v_call: TRBV21-1
j_call: TRBJ2-7
clone_size: many
d_call: -
cdr3_nt: TGTGCCAGCAGCCCTCCTAGCGGGGGCTCCTACGAGCAGTACTTC
cdr3_aa: CASSPPSGGSYEQYF

v_call: TRBV3-1
j_call: TRBJ2-5
clone_size: -
d_call: -
cdr3_nt: TGTGCCAGCAGCCAAGGTCCCCCGACCCAAGAGACCCAGTACTTC
cdr3_aa: CASSQGPPTQETQYF

v_call: TRBV7-6
j_call: TRBJ1-1
clone_size: many
d_call: TRBD1
cdr3_nt: TGTGCCAGCAGCGCATTCCCCGGGACAGGGTATACTGAAGCTTTCTTT
cdr3_aa: CASSAFPGTGYTEAFF

v_call: TRBV5-8
j_call: TRBJ2-3
clone_size: -
d_call: -
cdr3_nt: TGTGCCAGCAGCTTGGACAGAGTTAGCACAGATACGCAGTATTTT
cdr3_aa: CASSLDRVSTDTQYF

v_call: TRBV5-1
j_call: TRBJ2-1
clone_size: few
d_call: -
cdr3_nt: TGCGCCAGCAGCAGTACTGGGGGGCCCTACAATGAGCAGTTCTTC
cdr3_aa: CASSSTGGPYNEQFF

v_call: TRBV12-3/TRBV12-4
j_call: TRBJ2-2
clone_size: many
d_call: -
cdr3_nt: TGTGCCAGCAGCCCCCCACGCGGGGAGCTGTTTTTT
cdr3_aa: CASSPPRGELFF

v_call: TRBV4-2
j_call: TRBJ1-4
clone_size: many
d_call: -
cdr3_nt: TGTGCCAGCAGCCAAGGGGGAGGGGATGAAAAACTGTTTTTT
cdr3_aa: CASSQGGGDEKLFF

v_call: TRBV29-1
j_call: TRBJ1-1
clone_size: many
d_call: TRBD1
cdr3_nt: TGCAGCTCACAAGTCCCGGGACAGGGGCAGAACACTGAAGCTTTCTTT
cdr3_aa: CSSQVPGQGQNTEAFF

v_call: TRBV7-9
j_call: TRBJ2-5
clone_size: many
d_call: -
cdr3_nt: TGTGCCAGCAGCTCGATTGGGGAGACCCAGTACTTC
cdr3_aa: CASSSIGETQYF

v_call: TRBV5-6
j_call: TRBJ2-7
clone_size: few
d_call: -
cdr3_nt: TGTGCCAGCAGCGACCCGAGCCGGGACGGCTACGAGCAGTACTTC
cdr3_aa: CASSDPSRDGYEQYF

v_call: TRBV19
j_call: TRBJ1-1
clone_size: -
d_call: -
cdr3_nt: TGTGCCAGTAGCCATAGCTCAGGGCGCACTGAAGCTTTCTTT
cdr3_aa: CASSHSSGRTEAFF

v_call: TRBV30
j_call: TRBJ1-1
clone_size: few
d_call: -
cdr3_nt: TGTGCCTGGTCCGACCTCGGCACTGAAGCTTTCTTT
cdr3_aa: CAWSDLGTEAFF

v_call: TRBV3-1
j_call: TRBJ1-1
clone_size: few
d_call: -
cdr3_nt: TGTGCCAGCAGTGCGCCTGGGCTGAACACTGAAGCTTTCTTT
cdr3_aa: CASSAPGLNTEAFF

v_call: TRBV24-1
j_call: TRBJ1-5
clone_size: few
d_call: -
cdr3_nt: TGTGCCACCAGTGATTTGCAGAACGGCCGGGACATAATAGGGGATCAGCCCCAGCATTTT
cdr3_aa: CATSDLQNGRDIIGDQPQHF

v_call: TRBV7-2
j_call: TRBJ2-7
clone_size: many
d_call: -
cdr3_nt: TGTGCCAGCAGCTTAGACAGGGTAGCAGTGCAGTACTTC
cdr3_aa: CASSLDRVAVQYF

v_call: TRBV7-8
j_call: TRBJ2-4
clone_size: -
d_call: -
cdr3_nt: TGTGCCAGCAGCCCACCAAGGACGGGTGAAGGAAACATTCAGTACTTC
cdr3_aa: CASSPPRTGEGNIQYF